This passage covers 5 T cell receptor beta chains from one sample sequenced in a study of early T cells in non-severe SARS-CoV-2 infection. TCRdb redid the calling of the 5' RACE reads with MiXCR, one entry per CDR3 protein. Seen here are about 100,000 distinct CDR3 sequences, about 13% observed once, and the top ten hold approximately 2.4%. Sequencing used whole blood. Receptor source: an adult who was a healthcare worker with PCR-confirmed SARS-CoV-2 infection or an uninfected control (not recorded which).

Many counts were recorded for this clonotype. As DNA, the CDR3 is TGCGCCAGCAGCAGGACAGCTAACTATGGCTACACCTTC. This codes for CASSRTANYGYTF. The gene calls are TRBV5-1 and TRBJ1-2, with a weak D call TRBD1 (6 bases). Germline assignment: CDR1 SGHRS and CDR2 YFSETQ. The CDR3 consists of 13 residues. V lost 4 bases and J lost 0, with 7 bases in between.

This clonotype was detected a few times. The chain carries TRBV4-3 and TRBJ1-5, with D hard to call. Between the trimmed V and J ends, which lost 0 bases and 6 bases, there was a span of 9 bases. The CDR3 totals 14 residues. The V gene's germline CDR1 is LGHNA and CDR2 YSLEER. The CDR3: CASSQEEGVQPQHF. CDR3 nucleotide sequence: TGCGCCAGCAGCCAAGAAGAGGGAGTTCAGCCCCAGCATTTT.

The CDR3 protein is CASSLTGSDTQYF. Here the CDR3 DNA reads TGTGCCAGCAGCTTAACAGGGTCCGATACGCAGTATTTT. This chain links TRBV7-3 with TRBJ2-3; D gene unclear. CDR3 length: 13 residues. Germline V gives CDR1 SGHTA, CDR2 FQGTGA. The V gene lost 0 bases and the J gene lost 6 bases, with 7 bases spanning the gap.

This clonotype was seen many times. The chain couples TRBV20-1 to TRBJ1-4; D remains unclear. The germline gives CDR1 DFQATT, CDR2 SNEGSKA (reference sequence). The length of the CDR3 is 15 residues. Deletions cut 6 bases from V and 0 bases from J, with 14 bases between. The CDR3 region has the DNA TGCAGTGCCCGATGGGGTGGTGCAACTAATGAAAAACTGTTTTTT. As protein: CSARWGGATNEKLFF.

This chain links TRBV28 with TRBJ2-7; maybe TRBD2 (6 bases). The CDR3 length is 13 residues. Germline assignment: CDR1 MDHEN and CDR2 SYDVKM. Trimming removed 8 bases from V and 2 bases from J, with 13 bases in between. CDR3 DNA: TGTGCCAGCCTGCGGGGTGCTCCCTACGAGCAGTACTTC. This encodes CASLRGAPYEQYF.